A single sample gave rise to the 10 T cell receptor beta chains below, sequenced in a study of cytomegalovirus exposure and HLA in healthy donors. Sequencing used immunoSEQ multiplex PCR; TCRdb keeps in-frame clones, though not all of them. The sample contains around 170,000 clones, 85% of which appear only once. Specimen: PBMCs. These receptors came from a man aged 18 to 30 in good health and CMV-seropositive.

CDR3 DNA: TGTGCCAGTAGTATCGGTCATACCACCGGGGAGCTGTTTTTT. Translating it yields CASSIGHTTGELFF. The J gene is TRBJ2-2, the V gene TRBV19; the D is unclear. Germline CDR1 is LNHDA and CDR2 is SQIVND (reference sequence). Trimming took off 3 bases at V and 4 bases at J, with 9 bases between the two ends. The CDR3 contains 14 residues.

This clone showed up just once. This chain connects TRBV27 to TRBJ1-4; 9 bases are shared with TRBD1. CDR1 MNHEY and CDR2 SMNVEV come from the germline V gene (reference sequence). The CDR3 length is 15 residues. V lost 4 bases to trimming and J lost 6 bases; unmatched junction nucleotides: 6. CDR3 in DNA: TGTGCCAGCAGTTCCCTACAGGGGGCGCATGAAAAACTGTTTTTT. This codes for CASSSLQGAHEKLFF.

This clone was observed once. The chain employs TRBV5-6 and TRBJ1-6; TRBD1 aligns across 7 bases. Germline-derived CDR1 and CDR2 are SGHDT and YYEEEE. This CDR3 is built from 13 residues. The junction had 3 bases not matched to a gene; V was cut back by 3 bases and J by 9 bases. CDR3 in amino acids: CASSSTGVSPLHF. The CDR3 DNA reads TGTGCCAGCAGCTCTACAGGGGTTTCACCCCTCCACTTT.

The CDR3 reads CASSMASNQPQHF. The CDR3 DNA is TGTGCCAGCAGTATGGCAAGTAATCAGCCCCAGCATTTT. The gene calls are TRBV27 and TRBJ1-5; D unclear. The CDR3 covers 13 residues. Trimming pared 5 bases from V and 4 bases from J, leaving 9 bases between. Germline lookup yields CDR1 MNHEY and CDR2 SMNVEV (reference sequence).

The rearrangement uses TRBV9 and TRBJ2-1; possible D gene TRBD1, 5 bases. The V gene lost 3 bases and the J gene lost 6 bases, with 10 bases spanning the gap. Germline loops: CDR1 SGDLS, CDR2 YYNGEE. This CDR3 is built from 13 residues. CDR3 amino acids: CASSEGLRNEQFF. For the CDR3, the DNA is TGTGCCAGCAGCGAGGGGCTACGCAATGAGCAGTTCTTC.

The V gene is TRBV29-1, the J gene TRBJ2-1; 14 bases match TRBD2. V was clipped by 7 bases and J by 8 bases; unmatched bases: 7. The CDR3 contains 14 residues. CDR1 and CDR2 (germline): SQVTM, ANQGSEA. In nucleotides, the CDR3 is TGCAGCGCCGGGACTAGCGGGAGTGGAGATGAGCAGTTCTTC. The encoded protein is CSAGTSGSGDEQFF.

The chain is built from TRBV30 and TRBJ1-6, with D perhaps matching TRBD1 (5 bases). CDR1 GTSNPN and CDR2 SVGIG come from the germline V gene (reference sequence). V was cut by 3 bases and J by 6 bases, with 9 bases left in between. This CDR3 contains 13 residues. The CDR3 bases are TGTGCCTGGAGCACAGGTCCTAATTCACCCCTCCACTTT. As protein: CAWSTGPNSPLHF.

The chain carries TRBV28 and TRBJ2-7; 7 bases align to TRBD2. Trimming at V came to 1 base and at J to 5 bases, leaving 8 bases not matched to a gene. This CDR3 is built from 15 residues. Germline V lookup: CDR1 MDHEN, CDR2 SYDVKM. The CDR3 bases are TGTGCCAGCAGTTTATCTTTTAGCGGGCAGGACGAGCAGTACTTC. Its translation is CASSLSFSGQDEQYF.

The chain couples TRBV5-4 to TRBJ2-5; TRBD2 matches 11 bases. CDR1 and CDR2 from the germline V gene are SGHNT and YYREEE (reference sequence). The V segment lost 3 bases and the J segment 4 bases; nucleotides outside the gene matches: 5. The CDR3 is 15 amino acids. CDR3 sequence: CASSYIGLAGETQYF. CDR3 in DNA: TGTGCCAGCAGCTACATTGGACTAGCGGGAGAGACCCAGTACTTC.

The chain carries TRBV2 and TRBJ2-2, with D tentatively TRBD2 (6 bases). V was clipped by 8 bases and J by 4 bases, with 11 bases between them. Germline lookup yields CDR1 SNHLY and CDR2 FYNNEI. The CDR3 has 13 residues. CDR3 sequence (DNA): TGTGCCAGCGTGATGCGGGGCACCGGGGAGCTGTTTTTT. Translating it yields CASVMRGTGELFF.